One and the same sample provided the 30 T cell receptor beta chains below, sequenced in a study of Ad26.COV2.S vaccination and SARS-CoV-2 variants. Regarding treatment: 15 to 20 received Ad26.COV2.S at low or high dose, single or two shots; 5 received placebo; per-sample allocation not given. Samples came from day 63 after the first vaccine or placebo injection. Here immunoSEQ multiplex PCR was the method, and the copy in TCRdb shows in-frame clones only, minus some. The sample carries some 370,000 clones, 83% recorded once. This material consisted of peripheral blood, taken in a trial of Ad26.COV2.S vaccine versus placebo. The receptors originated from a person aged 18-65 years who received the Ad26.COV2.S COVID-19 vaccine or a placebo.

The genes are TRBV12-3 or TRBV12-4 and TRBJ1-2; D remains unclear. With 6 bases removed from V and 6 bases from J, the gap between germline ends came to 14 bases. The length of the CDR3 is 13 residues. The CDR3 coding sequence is TGTGCCAGCAGCTCAACGGCGGCGAATGGCTACACCTTC. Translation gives CASSSTAANGYTF.

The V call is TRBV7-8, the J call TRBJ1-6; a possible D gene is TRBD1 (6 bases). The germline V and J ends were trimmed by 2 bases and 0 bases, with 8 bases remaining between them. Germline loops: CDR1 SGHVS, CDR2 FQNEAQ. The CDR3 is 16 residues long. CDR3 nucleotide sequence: TGTGCCAGCAGCTTAAGAGGGGGCTCCTATAATTCACCCCTCCACTTT. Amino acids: CASSLRGGSYNSPLHF.

CDR3 loop: CASRETSNEQFF. CDR3 sequence (DNA): TGTGCCAGCAGGGAAACTAGTAATGAGCAGTTCTTC. This chain connects TRBV7-9 to TRBJ2-1; TRBD2 might be the D (5 bases). This CDR3 is 12 amino acids long. Germline CDR1 SEHNR, CDR2 FQNEAQ (reference sequence). V lost 6 bases and J lost 7, with 10 bases in between.

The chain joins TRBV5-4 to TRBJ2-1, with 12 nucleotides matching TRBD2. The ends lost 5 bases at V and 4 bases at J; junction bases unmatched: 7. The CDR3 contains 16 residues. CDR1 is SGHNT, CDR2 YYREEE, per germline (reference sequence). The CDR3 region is CASRRNGTSGYNEQFF. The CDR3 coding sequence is TGTGCCAGCAGGCGGAACGGGACTAGCGGGTACAATGAGCAGTTCTTC.

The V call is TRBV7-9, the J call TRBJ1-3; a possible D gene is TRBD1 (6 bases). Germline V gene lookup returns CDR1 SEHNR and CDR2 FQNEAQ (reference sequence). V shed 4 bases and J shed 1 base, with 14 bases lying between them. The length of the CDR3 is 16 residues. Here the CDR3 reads CASSSPGTPSGNTIYF. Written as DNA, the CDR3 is TGTGCCAGCAGCTCCCCCGGGACACCTTCTGGAAACACCATATATTTT.

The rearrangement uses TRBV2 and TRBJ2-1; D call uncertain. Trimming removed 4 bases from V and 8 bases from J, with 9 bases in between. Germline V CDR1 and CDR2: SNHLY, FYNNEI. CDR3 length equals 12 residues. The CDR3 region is CASSGLVYEQFF. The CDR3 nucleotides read TGTGCCAGCAGTGGGTTAGTGTATGAGCAGTTCTTC. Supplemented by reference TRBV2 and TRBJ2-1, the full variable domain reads EPEVTQTPSHQVTQMGQEVILRCVPISNHLYFYWYRQILGQKVEFLVSFYNNEISEKSEIFDDQFSVERPDGSNFTLKIRSTKLEDSAMYFCASSGLVYEQFFGPGTRLTVL.

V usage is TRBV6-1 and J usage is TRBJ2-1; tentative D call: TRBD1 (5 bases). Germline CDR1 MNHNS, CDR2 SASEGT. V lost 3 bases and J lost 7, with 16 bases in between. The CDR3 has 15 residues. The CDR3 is CASSEPLLTVNEQFF. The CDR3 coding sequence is TGTGCCAGCAGTGAGCCCCTCCTGACAGTAAATGAGCAGTTCTTC.

CDR3 protein: CASSPLVERTDTQYF. The CDR3 DNA sequence: TGTGCCAGCTCACCACTTGTGGAGCGCACAGATACGCAGTATTTT. V usage is TRBV18 and J usage is TRBJ2-3; D is unclear. Germline V gives CDR1 KGHSH, CDR2 LQKENI. Trimming left V 1 base short and J 1 base short, with 9 bases between. This CDR3 is built from 15 residues.

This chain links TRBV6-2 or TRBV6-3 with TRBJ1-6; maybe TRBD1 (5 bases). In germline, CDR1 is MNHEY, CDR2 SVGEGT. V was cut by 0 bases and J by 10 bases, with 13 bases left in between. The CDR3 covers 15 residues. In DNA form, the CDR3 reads TGTGCCAGCAGTTACTCGGTCACAGGACACTCACCCCTCCACTTT. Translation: CASSYSVTGHSPLHF.

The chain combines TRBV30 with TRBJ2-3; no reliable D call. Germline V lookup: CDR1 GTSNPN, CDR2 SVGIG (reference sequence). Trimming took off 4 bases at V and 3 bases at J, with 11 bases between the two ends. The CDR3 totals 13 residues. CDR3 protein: CAWTAGGTDTQYF. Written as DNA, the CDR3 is TGTGCCTGGACGGCCGGTGGGACAGATACGCAGTATTTT. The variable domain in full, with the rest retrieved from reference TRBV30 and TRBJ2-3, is SQTIHQWPATLVQPVGSPLSLECTVEGTSNPNLYWYRQAAGRGLQLLFYSVGIGQISSEVPQNLSASRPQDRQFILSSKKLLLSDSGFYLCAWTAGGTDTQYFGPGTRLTVL.

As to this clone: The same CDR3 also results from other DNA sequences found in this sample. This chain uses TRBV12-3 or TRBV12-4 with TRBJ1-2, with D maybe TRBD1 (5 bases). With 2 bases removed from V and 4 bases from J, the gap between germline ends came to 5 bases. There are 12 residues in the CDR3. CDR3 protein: CASSLRGYGYTF. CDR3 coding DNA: TGTGCCAGCAGTTTAAGGGGCTATGGCTACACCTTC.

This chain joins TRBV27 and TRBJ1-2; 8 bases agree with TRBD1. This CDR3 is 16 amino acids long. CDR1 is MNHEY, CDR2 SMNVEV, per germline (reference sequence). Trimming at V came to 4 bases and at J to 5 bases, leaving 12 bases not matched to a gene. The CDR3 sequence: CASSYVGQGAYYGYTF. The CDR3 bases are TGTGCCAGCAGTTATGTAGGGCAGGGGGCTTATTATGGCTACACCTTC.

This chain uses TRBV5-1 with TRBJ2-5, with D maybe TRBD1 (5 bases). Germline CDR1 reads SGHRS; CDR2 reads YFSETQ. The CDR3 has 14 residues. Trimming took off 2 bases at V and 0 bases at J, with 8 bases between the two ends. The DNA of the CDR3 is TGCGCCAGCAGCTTACAGGATAACCAAGAGACCCAGTACTTC. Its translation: CASSLQDNQETQYF.

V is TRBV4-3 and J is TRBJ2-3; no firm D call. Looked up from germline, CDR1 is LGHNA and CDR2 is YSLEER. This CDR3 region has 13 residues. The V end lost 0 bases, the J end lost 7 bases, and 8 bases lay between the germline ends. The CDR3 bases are TGCGCCAGCAGCCAAGATTGGGCGAATACGCAGTATTTT. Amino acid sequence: CASSQDWANTQYF.

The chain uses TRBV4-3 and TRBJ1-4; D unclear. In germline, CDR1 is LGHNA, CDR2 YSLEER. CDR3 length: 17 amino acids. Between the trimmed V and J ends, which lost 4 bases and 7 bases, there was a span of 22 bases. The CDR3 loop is CASSPEVPRPAPEKLFF. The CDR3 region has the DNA TGCGCCAGCAGCCCCGAGGTACCGCGCCCTGCTCCTGAAAAACTGTTTTTT.

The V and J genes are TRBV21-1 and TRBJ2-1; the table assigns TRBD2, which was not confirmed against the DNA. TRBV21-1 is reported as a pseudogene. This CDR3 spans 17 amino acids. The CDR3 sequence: CASKAGGTSATYNEQFF. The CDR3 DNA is TGTGCCAGCAAGGCCGGGGGGACTAGCGCTACCTACAATGAGCAGTTCTTC.

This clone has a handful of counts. CDR3 nucleotide sequence: TGCGCCAGCAGCAGAAGCGCGGGACCCGTCGAAGAGCAGTACTTC. It translates to CASSRSAGPVEEQYF. The rearrangement joins TRBV5-1 to TRBJ2-7, with a weak D call TRBD2 (6 bases). The germline V gene encodes CDR1 SGHRS and CDR2 YFSETQ. The CDR3 is 15 residues long. Trimming took off 4 bases at V and 7 bases at J, with 21 bases between the two ends.

CDR3 nucleotide sequence: TGTGCCAGCACCGACCTTCCGAGGGGCCTCCCGGGGAACACTGAAGCTTTCTTT. It yields the protein CASTDLPRGLPGNTEAFF. This chain links TRBV7-3 with TRBJ1-1; the D gene is possibly TRBD1 (5 bases). The germline CDR1 and CDR2 sequences are SGHTA and FQGTGA. V lost 7 bases to trimming and J lost 1 base, with 25 bases between them. The CDR3 length is 18 residues.

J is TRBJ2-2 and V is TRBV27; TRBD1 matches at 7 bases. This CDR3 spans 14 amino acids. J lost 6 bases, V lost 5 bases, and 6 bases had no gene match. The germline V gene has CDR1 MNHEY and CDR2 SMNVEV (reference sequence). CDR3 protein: CASSPRTGPGELFF. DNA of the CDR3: TGTGCCAGCAGTCCACGGACAGGCCCCGGGGAGCTGTTTTTT.

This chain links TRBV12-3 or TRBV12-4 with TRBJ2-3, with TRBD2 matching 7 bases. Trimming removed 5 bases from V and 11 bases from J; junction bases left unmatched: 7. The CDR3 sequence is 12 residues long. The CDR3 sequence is CASSPTAGVQYF. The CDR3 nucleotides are TGTGCCAGCAGTCCTACGGCGGGGGTGCAGTATTTT.

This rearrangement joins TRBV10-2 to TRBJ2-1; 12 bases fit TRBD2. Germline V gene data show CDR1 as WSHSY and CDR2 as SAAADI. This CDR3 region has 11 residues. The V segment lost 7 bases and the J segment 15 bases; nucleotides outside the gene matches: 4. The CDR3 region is CASKTSGSWFF. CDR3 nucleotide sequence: TGCGCCAGCAAGACTAGCGGGAGTTGGTTCTTC.

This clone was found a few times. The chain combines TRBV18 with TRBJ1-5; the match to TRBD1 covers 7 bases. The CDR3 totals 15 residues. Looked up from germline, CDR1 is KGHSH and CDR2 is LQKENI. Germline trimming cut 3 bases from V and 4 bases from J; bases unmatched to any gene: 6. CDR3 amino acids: CASSPTGQRNQPQHF. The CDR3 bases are TGTGCCAGCTCACCCACGGGACAGCGTAATCAGCCCCAGCATTTT. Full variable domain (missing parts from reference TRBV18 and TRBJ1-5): NAGVMQNPRHLVRRRGQEARLRCSPMKGHSHVYWYRQLPEEGLKFMVYLQKENIIDESGMPKERFSAEFPKEGPSILRIQQVVRGDSAAYFCASSPTGQRNQPQHFGDGTRLSIL.

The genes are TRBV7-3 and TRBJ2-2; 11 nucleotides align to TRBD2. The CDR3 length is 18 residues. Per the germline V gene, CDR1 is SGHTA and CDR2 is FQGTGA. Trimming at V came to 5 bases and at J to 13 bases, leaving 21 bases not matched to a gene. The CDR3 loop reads CASSPLALLAGAPDRLFF. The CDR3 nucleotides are TGTGCCAGCAGCCCTCTAGCGCTACTAGCGGGGGCCCCAGATCGGCTGTTTTTT.

CDR3 nucleotides: TGTGCCACCAGCAGAGGGGTATACAGCGGGAGTAGGAACGAGCAGTACTTC. Its protein product is CATSRGVYSGSRNEQYF. This rearrangement joins TRBV15 to TRBJ2-7; TRBD2 agrees at 8 bases. After removal of 1 base from V and 5 bases from J, the junction contained 13 bases not matched to a gene. The CDR3 covers 17 residues. The germline gives CDR1 LNHNV, CDR2 YYDKDF (reference sequence). Supplemented by reference TRBV15 and TRBJ2-7, the full variable domain reads DAMVIQNPRYQVTQFGKPVTLSCSQTLNHNVMYWYQQKSSQAPKLLFHYYDKDFNNEADTPDNFQSRRPNTSFCFLDIRSPGLGDTAMYLCATSRGVYSGSRNEQYFGPGTRLTVT.

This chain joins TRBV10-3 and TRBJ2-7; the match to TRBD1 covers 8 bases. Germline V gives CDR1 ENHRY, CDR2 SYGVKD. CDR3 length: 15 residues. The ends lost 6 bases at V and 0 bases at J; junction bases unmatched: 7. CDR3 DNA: TGTGCCATCAGCTTCGGGACAGGTAGCTCCTACGAGCAGTACTTC. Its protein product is CAISFGTGSSYEQYF.

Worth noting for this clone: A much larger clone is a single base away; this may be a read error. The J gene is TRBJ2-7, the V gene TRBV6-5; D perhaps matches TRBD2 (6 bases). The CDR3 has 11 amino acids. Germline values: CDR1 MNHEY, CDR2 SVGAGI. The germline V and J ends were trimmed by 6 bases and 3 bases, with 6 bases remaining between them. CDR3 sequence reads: CASRGGYEQYF. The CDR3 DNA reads TGTGCCAGCAGGGGGGGCTACGAGCAGTACTTC.

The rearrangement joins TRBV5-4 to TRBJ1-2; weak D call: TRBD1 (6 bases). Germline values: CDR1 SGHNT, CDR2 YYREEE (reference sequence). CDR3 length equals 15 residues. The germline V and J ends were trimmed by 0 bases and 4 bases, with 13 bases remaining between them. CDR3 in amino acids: CASSLGDTRTYGYTF. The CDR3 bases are TGTGCCAGCAGCTTGGGGGACACCCGAACCTATGGCTACACCTTC.

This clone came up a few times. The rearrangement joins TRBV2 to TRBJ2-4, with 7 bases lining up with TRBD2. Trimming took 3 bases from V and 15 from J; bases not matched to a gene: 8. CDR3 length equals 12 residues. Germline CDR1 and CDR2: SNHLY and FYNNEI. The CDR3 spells CASSEVAGRRYF. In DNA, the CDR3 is TGTGCCAGCAGTGAGGTAGCGGGCAGGAGGTACTTC.

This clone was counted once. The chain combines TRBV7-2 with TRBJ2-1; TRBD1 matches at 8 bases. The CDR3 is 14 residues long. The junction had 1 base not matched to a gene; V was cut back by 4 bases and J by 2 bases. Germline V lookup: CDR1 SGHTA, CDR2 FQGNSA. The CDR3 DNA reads TGTGCCAGCAGCTACAGGGGGACCTACAATGAGCAGTTCTTC. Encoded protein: CASSYRGTYNEQFF.

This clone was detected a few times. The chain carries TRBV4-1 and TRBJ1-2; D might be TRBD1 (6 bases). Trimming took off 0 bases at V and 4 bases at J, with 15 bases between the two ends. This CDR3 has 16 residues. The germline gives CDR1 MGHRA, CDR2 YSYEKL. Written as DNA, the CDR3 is TGCGCCAGCAGCCAAGAGCAGGGGCGGTCGGTCTATGGCTACACCTTC. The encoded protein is CASSQEQGRSVYGYTF.